This TCR beta chain emerged from a study of blood T cell repertoires in COVID-19. Study context: Sample material is recorded as cDNA or gDNA derived from T cells, B-cell-depleted T cells, or PBMCs.

V was trimmed by 3 bases and J by 8 bases, leaving 16 bases between them. This CDR3 comprises 14 residues. Germline V CDR1 and CDR2: SGHDN, FVKESK. Libraries were prepared by immunoSEQ multiplex PCR; TCRdb keeps only in-frame clonotypes and omits some of them. This table has roughly 220,000 clones, around 87% appearing once. This chain connects TRBV14 to TRBJ1-2, with D possibly being TRBD1 (6 bases). The source material was peripheral blood. This clonotype originated in a man between 60 and 75 years old with acute or convalescent COVID-19. CDR3 sequence: CASSQRTATRGYTF. The CDR3 nucleotides are TGTGCCAGCAGCCAGCGGACAGCAACGAGAGGCTACACCTTC.